This T cell receptor beta chain was documented in a study of technical replicates of blood from a handful of donors. Generated by immunoSEQ multiplex PCR, the TCRdb table keeps only in-frame clones and is missing some. The sample lists approximately 94,000 clones; around 96% were seen once. The germline V and J ends were trimmed by 1 base and 4 bases, with 10 bases remaining between them. This CDR3 comprises 14 residues. The germline CDR1 and CDR2 sequences are SGHVS and FQNEAQ. Sequencing used T cells isolated from PBMCs. The chain couples TRBV7-8 to TRBJ2-5; a weak D match, TRBD1 (5 bases). The sequence was collected from a human donor in good health. CDR3 region: CASSLVGVGETQYF. The CDR3 coding sequence is TGTGCCAGCAGCTTAGTAGGGGTGGGAGAGACCCAGTACTTC.